One sample yielded the 30 T cell receptor beta chains listed below, sequenced in a study of T cells in Graves' hyperthyroidism and ophthalmopathy (dated by TCRdb to 2018 to 2020). Libraries were built with multiplex PCR. The listed sequencing device is Illumina HiSeq 2000. TCR beta CDR3 regions were amplified from RNA transcripts. The TCR CDR3 was subjected to a first round of RT-PCR using the HTBI primer set and the Qiagen OneStep RT-PCR kit. The public reads were quality trimmed at Q25 with fastp and then assembled into clones with MiXCR by TCRdb, keeping productive beta chains. Rows merge per CDR3 protein into single entries with the most common DNA and genes. A total of approximately 700,000 distinct CDR3 sequences appear in this sample, roughly 17% of them only once. Around 8.1% of the sample is taken by the ten largest. The sample comprised blood. These TCRs come from a man aged 18 to 29 with Graves' hyperthyroidism.

This clonotype was counted at least ten times. V and J are TRBV28 and TRBJ2-3; tentatively, D is TRBD1 (5 bases). The V and J ends lost 6 bases and 7 bases respectively, with 11 bases between them. The length of the CDR3 is 12 residues. Germline V CDR1 and CDR2: MDHEN, SYDVKM. CDR3: CASSRVENTQYF. The CDR3 nucleotides read TGTGCCAGCAGCAGGGTTGAAAATACGCAGTATTTT. Filled out from reference TRBV28 and TRBJ2-3, the complete variable domain reads DVKVTQSSRYLVKRTGEKVFLECVQDMDHENMFWYRQDPGLGLRLIYFSYDVKMKEKGDIPEGYSVSREKKERFSLILESASTNQTSMYLCASSRVENTQYFGPGTRLTVL.

The rearrangement joins TRBV20-1 to TRBJ2-7, with TRBD2 as a possible D gene (5 bases). Germline CDR1 DFQATT, CDR2 SNEGSKA (reference sequence). The V end was cut by 4 bases, the J end by 2 bases, with 15 bases between. There are 14 residues in the CDR3. CDR3 loop: CSATPLAKAYEQYF. The DNA of the CDR3 is TGCAGTGCTACCCCTCTAGCTAAGGCCTACGAGCAGTACTTC.

This sequence joins TRBV27 and TRBJ1-2, with no clear D. CDR1 is MNHEY, CDR2 SMNVEV, per germline (reference sequence). CDR3 size: 14 residues. Trimming shortened V by 6 bases and J by 1 base, and 12 bases separated the two germline ends. The CDR3: CASRPGRDNYGYTF. The CDR3 DNA reads as TGTGCCAGCAGACCCGGGAGAGATAACTATGGCTACACCTTC.

This clonotype was recorded at least ten times. This rearrangement joins TRBV11-2 to TRBJ2-1, with 13 bases matching TRBD2. The junction had 9 bases not matched to a gene; V was cut back by 4 bases and J by 3 bases. The CDR3 loop spans 18 amino acids. Germline CDR1 and CDR2: SGHAT and FQNNGV. The CDR3 here is CASSSGPGLAGFYNEQFF. The DNA of the CDR3 is TGTGCCAGCAGCTCGGGACCGGGACTAGCGGGATTCTACAATGAGCAGTTCTTC.

Details on this clonotype: This could be a read error, since a much larger clone is one nucleotide away. The V and J genes are TRBV7-9 and TRBJ2-7; unclear D gene. CDR3 length: 15 residues. Germline CDR1 and CDR2: SEHNR and FQNEAQ (reference sequence). V was cut by 0 bases and J by 3 bases, with 12 bases left in between. Here the CDR3 reads CASSLAGPTSYEQYF. The CDR3 nucleotides are TGTGCCAGCAGCTTAGCTGGGCCCACCAGCTACGAGCAGTACTTC.

Of note for this clonotype: A much larger clone differs from this one at a single base, so this may be a read error. The conserved phenylalanine or tryptophan normally closing the CDR3 is absent here, so this likely arose from a read error. The chain links TRBV2 to TRBJ2-7; a weak D match, TRBD2 (6 bases). Germline CDR1 is SNHLY and CDR2 is FYNNEI. V lost 8 bases, J lost 0 bases, and 20 bases lay in between. This CDR3 has 16 amino acids. CDR3 protein: CASVGTGGPVSYEQYS. The CDR3, as DNA: TGTGCCAGCGTGGGGACCGGGGGACCGGTCTCCTACGAGCAGTACTCC.

The V call is TRBV2, the J call TRBJ2-2; 9 bases map to TRBD1. The CDR3 extends over 15 amino acids. V trimming: 5 bases; J trimming: 6 bases; junction bases outside the gene matches: 7. The germline V gene encodes CDR1 SNHLY and CDR2 FYNNEI. The CDR3, as DNA: TGTGCCAGCAGTCTAGGACAGGGGCGTTCCGGGGAGCTGTTTTTT. Amino acids: CASSLGQGRSGELFF.

This clonotype occurred many times. This chain uses TRBV7-2 with TRBJ2-7; the match to TRBD2 covers 11 bases. V lost 3 bases, J lost 0 bases, and 4 bases stayed unmatched. This CDR3 comprises 16 residues. The V gene's germline CDR1 is SGHTA and CDR2 FQGNSA. CDR3 in DNA: TGTGCCAGCAGCTTCCGGACTAGCGGGCCCTCCTACGAGCAGTACTTC. The encoded protein is CASSFRTSGPSYEQYF.

This clonotype came up a few times. V is TRBV5-5 and J is TRBJ1-6; D might be TRBD1 (5 bases). The CDR3 loop spans 13 amino acids. In germline, CDR1 is SGHKS, CDR2 YYEKEE (reference sequence). V was shortened by 3 bases and J by 14 bases, with 15 bases between the two germline ends. The CDR3 coding sequence is TGTGCCAGCAGCTCGAGGGACGGCCCATCCCTCCACTTT. It codes for CASSSRDGPSLHF.

The table lists this clonotype with a few counts. The chain carries TRBV3-1 and TRBJ1-2; D is ambiguous. Germline V gene data show CDR1 as LGHDT and CDR2 as YNNKEL (reference sequence). V dropped 0 bases and J dropped 0 bases, with 5 bases sitting between them. This CDR3 spans 14 amino acids. The CDR3, as DNA: TGTGCCAGCAGCCAAGATCTGTCTAACTATGGCTACACCTTC. This gives the protein CASSQDLSNYGYTF.

This chain connects TRBV19 to TRBJ1-2; possibly TRBD1 for D (6 bases). This CDR3 comprises 15 residues. Germline V lookup: CDR1 LNHDA, CDR2 SQIVND (reference sequence). V lost 3 bases to trimming and J lost 4 bases, with 15 bases between them. CDR3 nucleotides: TGTGCCAGTAGTATCCCCGCGACAGGCCGCTATGGCTACACCTTC. Translated: CASSIPATGRYGYTF.

This clonotype was seen ten or more times. J is TRBJ2-7 and V is TRBV28, with 7 bases identical to TRBD1. There are 16 residues in the CDR3. Germline values: CDR1 MDHEN, CDR2 SYDVKM. The junction had 13 bases not matched to a gene; V was cut back by 4 bases and J by 4 bases. The CDR3 DNA sequence: TGTGCCAGCAGTTCCCTGCCAACAGGGGAGCGGTACGAGCAGTACTTC. Its protein is CASSSLPTGERYEQYF.

On this clonotype itself: Being one base from a much bigger clone, this may be a read error. The rearrangement joins TRBV28 to TRBJ2-5, with D possibly being TRBD1 (6 bases). The ends were cut back, 8 bases at V and 4 bases at J, with 17 bases in the middle. Germline V lookup: CDR1 MDHEN, CDR2 SYDVKM. This CDR3 is built from 14 residues. For the CDR3, the DNA is TGTGCCAGCTCCCTCGACAGGTCCCGAGAGACCCAGTACTTC. It translates to CASSLDRSRETQYF.

V and J are TRBV7-9 and TRBJ1-2, with D unclear. Germline values: CDR1 SEHNR, CDR2 FQNEAQ (reference sequence). The CDR3 runs 15 residues. V was shortened by 2 bases and J by 0 bases, with 10 bases between the two germline ends. CDR3: CASSLRIGTNYGYTF. DNA for the CDR3: TGTGCCAGCAGCTTAAGGATCGGTACTAACTATGGCTACACCTTC.

This clonotype was observed many times. The rearrangement joins TRBV6-2 or TRBV6-3 to TRBJ1-2; the D is unclear. V was clipped by 2 bases and J by 0 bases, with 7 bases between them. Germline CDR1 MNHEY, CDR2 SVGEGT. This CDR3 has 14 amino acids. DNA of the CDR3: TGTGCCAGCAGTTACGACGGTTCTAACTATGGCTACACCTTC. Translation: CASSYDGSNYGYTF.

This clonotype was seen repeatedly, ten times or more. The chain carries TRBV2 and TRBJ1-2, with no clear D. The CDR3 covers 13 residues. V was shortened by 6 bases and J by 4 bases, with 12 bases between the two germline ends. Germline V CDR1 and CDR2: SNHLY, FYNNEI. CDR3 DNA sequence: TGTGCCAGCAGGGAGGGTACAGTCTATGGCTACACCTTC. This sequence encodes CASREGTVYGYTF.

This rearrangement joins TRBV20-1 to TRBJ2-1; 8 bases agree with TRBD2. The germline gives CDR1 DFQATT, CDR2 SNEGSKA (reference sequence). J lost 4 bases, V lost 3 bases, and 5 bases had no gene match. CDR3 length: 14 amino acids. CDR3 bases: TGCAGTGCTAGTGATAGCGGGGTATACAATGAGCAGTTCTTC. It specifies CSASDSGVYNEQFF.

V is TRBV7-9 and J is TRBJ2-4, with D possibly matching TRBD2 (5 bases). CDR1 and CDR2 (germline): SEHNR, FQNEAQ (reference sequence). The CDR3 spans 17 residues. Trimming cost V 4 bases and J 0 bases, with 16 bases left between them. This chain's CDR3 is CASSSSDGGLAKNIQYF. The CDR3 nucleotides are TGTGCCAGCAGCTCCAGTGACGGAGGCCTAGCCAAAAACATTCAGTACTTC.

This clonotype was seen a handful of times. The CDR3 DNA is TGTGCCACCAGCACTCGACAGGGACCCTACGAGCAGTACTTC. This codes for CATSTRQGPYEQYF. The chain recombines TRBV15 with TRBJ2-7; 7 nucleotides line up with TRBD1. Germline loops: CDR1 LNHNV, CDR2 YYDKDF (reference sequence). V dropped 4 bases and J dropped 2; count of bases not matched to a gene: 5. The CDR3 sequence is 14 residues long.

This clonotype was detected ten times or more. V and J are TRBV28 and TRBJ2-7, with TRBD1 matching 8 bases. The CDR3 is 15 amino acids. The junction had 7 bases not matched to a gene; V was cut back by 2 bases and J by 4 bases. Germline assignment: CDR1 MDHEN and CDR2 SYDVKM. CDR3 sequence reads: CASSLPGQASYEQYF. Here the CDR3 DNA reads TGTGCCAGCAGTTTACCGGGACAGGCCTCTTACGAGCAGTACTTC.

This clonotype has more than one count but fewer than ten. A single base separates this from a much larger clone, so it may be a read error. This chain links TRBV2 with TRBJ1-5; TRBD1 agrees at 10 bases. The DNA end favors TRBJ2-3, so the J call may be wrong. This CDR3 has 14 amino acids. Germline lookup yields CDR1 SNHLY and CDR2 FYNNEI. The CDR3 coding sequence is TGTGCCAGCACCGGGACAGGGGTCAATCAGCCCCAGTATTTT. Its protein is CASTGTGVNQPQYF.

At least ten counts were recorded for this clonotype. The V call is TRBV3-1, the J call TRBJ2-7, with D perhaps given as TRBD1 or TRBD2 (5 bases each). This CDR3 contains 14 residues. V was clipped by 4 bases and J by 8 bases, with 18 bases between them. Germline V gene data show CDR1 as LGHDT and CDR2 as YNNKEL (reference sequence). CDR3 sequence reads: CASSLDGTDFKQYF. The CDR3 region has the DNA TGTGCCAGCAGCCTCGACGGGACCGACTTCAAGCAGTACTTC.

The CDR3 DNA reads TGTGCCACCAAGGAGGGGCGCGATCAGCCCCAGCATTTT. Amino acid sequence: CATKEGRDQPQHF. The chain uses TRBV2 and TRBJ1-5, with D perhaps TRBD1 (5 bases). V lost 10 bases, J lost 5 bases, and 15 bases lay in between. Germline loops: CDR1 SNHLY, CDR2 FYNNEI. The CDR3 has 13 residues.

The genes are TRBV25-1 and TRBJ2-7; D unclear. Trimming pared 0 bases from V and 7 bases from J, leaving 10 bases between. The germline gives CDR1 MGHDK, CDR2 SYGVNS. The CDR3 totals 13 residues. The CDR3 nucleotides are TGTGCCAGCAGTGAATATCTCACTAAGGAGCAGTACTTC. Translation gives CASSEYLTKEQYF.

This clonotype was seen a few times. The chain recombines TRBV28 with TRBJ2-2; D might be TRBD2 (7 bases). In germline, CDR1 is MDHEN, CDR2 SYDVKM. This CDR3 has 17 amino acids. V was clipped by 4 bases and J by 0 bases, with 15 bases between them. The CDR3 DNA sequence: TGTGCCAGCAGTTCAACAGGGCTAGCGGCGAACACCGGGGAGCTGTTTTTT. It yields the protein CASSSTGLAANTGELFF.

This clonotype was seen a handful of times. The V and J genes are TRBV7-6 and TRBJ1-5, with D uncertain. Germline V gene lookup returns CDR1 SGHVS and CDR2 FNYEAQ. The V end was cut by 4 bases, the J end by 11 bases, with 12 bases between. The CDR3 length is 12 residues. The CDR3 reads CASSSPGKAQHF. For the CDR3, the DNA is TGTGCCAGCAGCTCCCCGGGTAAGGCCCAGCATTTT.

As concerns this clonotype: A read error may explain this, as a much larger clone is one base away. The rearrangement links TRBV6-5 to TRBJ2-1, with 9 bases lining up with TRBD2. V lost 1 base to trimming and J lost 4 bases; unmatched junction nucleotides: 2. From germline, CDR1 is MNHEY and CDR2 SVGAGI. The CDR3 loop spans 15 amino acids. CDR3 residues: CASSYYLAGYNEQFF. As DNA, the CDR3 is TGTGCCAGCAGTTACTACCTAGCGGGGTACAATGAGCAGTTCTTC.

The CDR3 DNA sequence: TGTGCCAGCAGTTTAGTGGGGGCTTCCTATAATTCACCCCTCCACTTT. Residues: CASSLVGASYNSPLHF. The chain carries TRBV12-3 or TRBV12-4 and TRBJ1-6; D is perhaps TRBD1 (6 bases). CDR3 length: 16 amino acids. V lost 1 base and J 1 base, leaving 8 bases between the germline ends.

This clonotype was seen ten or more times. The V gene is TRBV12-3 or TRBV12-4, the J gene TRBJ1-3, with 8 bases identical to TRBD1. The CDR3 length is 15 residues. After removal of 6 bases from V and 0 bases from J, the junction contained 4 bases not matched to a gene. DNA of the CDR3: TGTGCCAGCAGGGGACAGGCCTTCTCTGGAAACACCATATATTTT. Translation gives CASRGQAFSGNTIYF.

CDR3 protein: CASSPGQGPRYGYTF. The CDR3 DNA sequence: TGTGCCAGCTCCCCGGGACAGGGACCTCGGTATGGCTACACCTTC. The chain joins TRBV18 to TRBJ1-2; 9 nucleotides agree with TRBD1. Germline assignment: CDR1 KGHSH and CDR2 LQKENI. V shed 6 bases, J shed 5 bases, and the junction held 10 bases outside the gene matches. This CDR3 has 15 amino acids. The full variable domain, rest sourced from reference TRBV18 and TRBJ1-2, is NAGVMQNPRHLVRRRGQEARLRCSPMKGHSHVYWYRQLPEEGLKFMVYLQKENIIDESGMPKERFSAEFPKEGPSILRIQQVVRGDSAAYFCASSPGQGPRYGYTFGSGTRLTVV.